The entry below gives a single TCR beta chain sequence along with its context. Its matching antigen is unknown. Clones were sequenced by immunoSEQ multiplex PCR, and TCRdb holds only the in-frame ones, with some missing. The table includes about 90,000 clones, 75% to 95% detected once. This CDR3 spans 17 amino acids. Germline V gene sequence: CDR1 LNHNV, CDR2 YYDKDF (reference sequence). V was shortened by 0 bases and J by 5 bases, with 16 bases between the two germline ends. This specimen belongs to a study of graft-versus-host responses after intestinal transplantation. Study-level results: Early post-transplant HvG declines showed an association with peak circulating GvH clone levels.

Sequenced material: unstimulated CD8+ T cells sorted from spleen or lymph node cells, taken before intestinal transplant. This sequence joins TRBV15 and TRBJ2-2; weak D call: TRBD2 (6 bases). The origin of this receptor is a human donor who received an intestinal transplant. The CDR3 DNA follows: TGTGCCACCAGCAGAGAATATGGGGGGTTGGAAACCGGGGAGCTGTTTTTT. Its translation: CATSREYGGLETGELFF.